A single T cell receptor beta chain is shown here with its context. Authors' analysis steps: Scientists estimated how many nucleated cells there were by amplifying reference gene primers. TCRdb keeps only in-frame clones here, not all; method: immunoSEQ multiplex PCR. V, J and clone size reflect that table, while D and trimming were determined from the DNA. The sample carries around 260,000 clones, roughly 80% recorded once. The sample belongs to a study of blood T cell repertoires in COVID-19. Study at large: Donors in the United States, Italy and Spain gave samples during acute or convalescent COVID-19. The analysed material was cDNA or gDNA that came from T cells, B-cell-depleted T cells, or PBMCs.

The V end was cut by 3 bases, the J end by 6 bases, with 16 bases between. Germline V gives CDR1 MNHEY, CDR2 SMNVEV (reference sequence). The CDR3 is 15 amino acids. This TCR came from a man between 60 and 75 years old with acute or convalescent COVID-19. The source material was peripheral blood. The chain joins TRBV27 to TRBJ2-3, with D possibly matching TRBD2 (6 bases). The CDR3 DNA is TGTGCCAGCAGTTTCCGTGGCCCTGGGGGGGATACGCAGTATTTT. It codes for CASSFRGPGGDTQYF.